These 3 T cell receptor beta chains were sequenced from one sample in a study of T cells in Graves' hyperthyroidism and ophthalmopathy. It was RNA transcripts that yielded the amplified TCR beta CDR3 regions. HTBI primers were employed in a first-round RT-PCR of the TCR CDR3. MiXCR, run by TCRdb on the multiplex PCR reads, gives a single entry per CDR3 protein. This table has around 300,000 distinct CDR3 sequences, 12% to 15% appearing once. The specimen was blood. The receptors here all came from a woman aged 40-49 years with Graves' hyperthyroidism.

This clonotype was counted at least ten times. The chain couples TRBV10-3 to TRBJ1-2; no firm D call. Germline values: CDR1 ENHRY, CDR2 SYGVKD. The CDR3 is made up of 11 amino acids. With 5 bases removed from V and 2 bases from J, the gap between germline ends came to 3 bases. In nucleotides, the CDR3 is TGTGCCATCAGTCTCAACTATGGCTACACCTTC. This translates into CAISLNYGYTF.

This clonotype was recorded many times. This chain joins TRBV20-1 and TRBJ2-7; D gene ambiguous. V was clipped by 3 bases and J by 5 bases, with 14 bases between them. This CDR3 comprises 13 residues. From germline, CDR1 is DFQATT and CDR2 SNEGSKA (reference sequence). Written as DNA, the CDR3 is TGCAGTGCTAGTCTCGAGCTTCCCCACGAGCAGTACTTC. It yields the protein CSASLELPHEQYF.

This clonotype showed up many times. The chain has TRBV10-3 and TRBJ1-1; no definite D call. The germline CDR1 and CDR2 sequences are ENHRY and SYGVKD. The CDR3 is made up of 14 amino acids. V was trimmed by 1 base and J by 0 bases, leaving 6 bases between them. The CDR3 sequence is CAISEWEMNTEAFF. DNA of the CDR3: TGTGCCATCAGTGAGTGGGAGATGAACACTGAAGCTTTCTTT.